This TCR beta chain comes out of a study of CD8 T cells in ankylosing spondylitis. Notes on the study in general: Apparently characteristic of ankylosing spondylitis blood was a TCR beta motif (roughly eight highly homologous variants).

Germline values: CDR1 DFQATT, CDR2 SNEGSKA (reference sequence). The CDR3 covers 13 residues. Deletions cut 5 bases from V and 6 bases from J, with 17 bases between. Note on this clonotype: What it binds is unknown.

TCRdb called the 5' RACE reads again in MiXCR, with one record for every CDR3 protein. Seen here are 450,000 or so distinct CDR3 sequences, 25% to 30% observed once, and the top ten hold about 0.89%. The source is a male donor with ankylosing spondylitis. This chain joins TRBV20-1 and TRBJ2-7; the D is unclear. What was sequenced was blood, either unsorted or a sorted T cell fraction (not recorded which). Written as DNA, the CDR3 is TGCAGTGCTCCGAAGAGTCTAGTAGCCGAGCAGTACTTC. It encodes CSAPKSLVAEQYF.